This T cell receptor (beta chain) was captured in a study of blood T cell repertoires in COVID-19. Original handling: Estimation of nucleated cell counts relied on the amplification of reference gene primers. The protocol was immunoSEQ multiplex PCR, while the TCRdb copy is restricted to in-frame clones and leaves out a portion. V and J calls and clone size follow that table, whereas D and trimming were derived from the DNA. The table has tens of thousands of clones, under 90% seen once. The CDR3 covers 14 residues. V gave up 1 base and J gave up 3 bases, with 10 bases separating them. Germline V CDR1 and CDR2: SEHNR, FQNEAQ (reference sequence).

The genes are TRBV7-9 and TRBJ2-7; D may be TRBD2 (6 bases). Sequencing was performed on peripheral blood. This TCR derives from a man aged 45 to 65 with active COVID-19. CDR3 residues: CASSLGRGHYEQYF. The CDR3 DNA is TGTGCCAGCAGCTTAGGGCGGGGCCACTACGAGCAGTACTTC.